This T cell receptor (beta chain) emerged from a study of cytomegalovirus exposure and HLA in healthy donors. The germline V gene encodes CDR1 SGHVS and CDR2 FNYEAQ. J gave up 9 bases and V 4 bases, and 15 bases lay outside the gene matches. This CDR3 contains 16 residues. The PCR was carried out with 60 Vbeta primers and 13 Jbeta primers. Measured with immunoSEQ multiplex PCR; TCRdb has only the in-frame clones, and not every one. The sample consists of 150,000 to 200,000 clones, 70% to 85% of them appearing once. Broader study findings: Segments of the TCR beta V type were, in most cases, productive about 90% or about 30% of the time in an earlier analysis. Exclusion as indistinguishable affected some V segments, including TRBV6-2 and TRBV6-3. Among immune exposure information, only CMV serostatus was available.

Note on this clone: Its antigen is currently unknown.

The origin of this receptor is a woman in her thirties in good health and CMV-seropositive. The chain joins TRBV7-6 to TRBJ2-3; 8 bases are shared with TRBD2. The sequencing sample was made of PBMCs. As DNA, the CDR3 is TGTGCCAGCAGCTCCTCAACCCTACAGACTAGCGAGACGCAGTATTTT. This gives the protein CASSSSTLQTSETQYF.